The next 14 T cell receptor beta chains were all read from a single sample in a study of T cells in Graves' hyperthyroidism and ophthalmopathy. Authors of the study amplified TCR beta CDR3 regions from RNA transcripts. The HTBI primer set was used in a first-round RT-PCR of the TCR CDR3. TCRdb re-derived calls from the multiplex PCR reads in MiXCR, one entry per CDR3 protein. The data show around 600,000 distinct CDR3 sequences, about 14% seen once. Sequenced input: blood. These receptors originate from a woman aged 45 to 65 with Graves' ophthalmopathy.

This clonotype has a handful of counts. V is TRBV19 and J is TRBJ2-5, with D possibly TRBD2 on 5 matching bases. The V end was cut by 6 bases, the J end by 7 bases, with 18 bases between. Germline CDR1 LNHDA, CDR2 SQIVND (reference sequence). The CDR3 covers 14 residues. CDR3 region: CASRVLLVAGTQYF. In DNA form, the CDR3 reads TGTGCCAGTAGAGTTTTACTGGTCGCGGGGACCCAGTACTTC.

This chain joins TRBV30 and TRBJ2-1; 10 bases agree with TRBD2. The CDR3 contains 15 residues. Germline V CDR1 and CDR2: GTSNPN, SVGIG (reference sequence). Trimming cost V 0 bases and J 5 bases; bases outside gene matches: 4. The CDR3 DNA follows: TGTGCCTGGAGTGTACTAGCGGGGACACACAATGAGCAGTTCTTC. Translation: CAWSVLAGTHNEQFF.

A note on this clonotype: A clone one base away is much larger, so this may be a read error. As DNA, the CDR3 is TGTGCCAGCAGCTTAATCCAGGATTCGGGCAGAGCGCTGACTTTC. It codes for CASSLIQDSGRALTF. This rearrangement joins TRBV7-2 to TRBJ2-6, with D unclear. The CDR3 totals 15 residues. The germline V and J ends were trimmed by 2 bases and 16 bases, with 21 bases remaining between them. Germline assignment: CDR1 SGHTA and CDR2 FQGNSA. Based on the CDR3 plus reference TRBV7-2 and TRBJ2-6, the full variable domain is GAGVSQSPSNKVTEKGKDVELRCDPISGHTALYWYRQSLGQGLEFLIYFQGNSAPDKSGLPSDRFSAERTGGSVSTLTIQRTQQEDSAVYLCASSLIQDSGRALTFGAGSRLTVL.

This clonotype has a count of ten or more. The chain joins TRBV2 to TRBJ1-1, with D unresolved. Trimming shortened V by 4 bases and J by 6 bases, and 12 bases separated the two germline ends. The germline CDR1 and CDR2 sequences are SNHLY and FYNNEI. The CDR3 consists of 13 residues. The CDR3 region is CASSVEHSAEAFF. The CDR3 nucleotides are TGTGCCAGCAGTGTAGAGCACAGCGCTGAAGCTTTCTTT. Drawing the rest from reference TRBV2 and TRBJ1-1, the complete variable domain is EPEVTQTPSHQVTQMGQEVILRCVPISNHLYFYWYRQILGQKVEFLVSFYNNEISEKSEIFDDQFSVERPDGSNFTLKIRSTKLEDSAMYFCASSVEHSAEAFFGQGTRLTVV.

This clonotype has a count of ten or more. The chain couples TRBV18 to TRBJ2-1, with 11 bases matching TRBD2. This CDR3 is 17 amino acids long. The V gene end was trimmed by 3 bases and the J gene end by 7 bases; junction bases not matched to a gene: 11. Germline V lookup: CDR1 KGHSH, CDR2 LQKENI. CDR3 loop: CASSPRPLAGVGNEQFF. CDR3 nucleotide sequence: TGTGCCAGCTCACCGAGACCACTAGCGGGAGTAGGGAATGAGCAGTTCTTC.

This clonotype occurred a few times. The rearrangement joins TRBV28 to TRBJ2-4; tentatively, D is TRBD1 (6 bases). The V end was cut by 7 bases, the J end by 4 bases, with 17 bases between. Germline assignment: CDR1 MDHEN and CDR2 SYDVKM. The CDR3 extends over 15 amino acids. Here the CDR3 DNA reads TGTGCCAGCACCGTGGGACATACTACGAAAAACATTCAGTACTTC. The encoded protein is CASTVGHTTKNIQYF.

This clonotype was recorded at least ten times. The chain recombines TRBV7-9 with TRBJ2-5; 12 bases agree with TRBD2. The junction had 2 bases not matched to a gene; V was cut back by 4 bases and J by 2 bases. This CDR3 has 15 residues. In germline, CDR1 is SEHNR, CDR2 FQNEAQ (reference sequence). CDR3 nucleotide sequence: TGTGCCAGCAGCTGGGGACTAGCGGGTCAAGAGACCCAGTACTTC. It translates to CASSWGLAGQETQYF.

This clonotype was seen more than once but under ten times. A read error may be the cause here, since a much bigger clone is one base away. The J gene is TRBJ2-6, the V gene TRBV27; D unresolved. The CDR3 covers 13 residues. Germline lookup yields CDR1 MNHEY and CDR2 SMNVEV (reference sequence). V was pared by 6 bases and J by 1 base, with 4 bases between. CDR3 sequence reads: CASRFSGANVLTF. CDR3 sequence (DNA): TGTGCCAGCAGGTTTTCTGGGGCCAACGTCCTGACTTTC.

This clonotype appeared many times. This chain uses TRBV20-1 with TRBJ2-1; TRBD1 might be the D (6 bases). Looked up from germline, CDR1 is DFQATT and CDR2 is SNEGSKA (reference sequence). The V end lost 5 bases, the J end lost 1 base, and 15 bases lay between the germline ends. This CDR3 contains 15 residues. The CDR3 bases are TGCAGTGCTGAGAGGCCCGGGACATCCTACAATGAGCAGTTCTTC. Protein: CSAERPGTSYNEQFF.

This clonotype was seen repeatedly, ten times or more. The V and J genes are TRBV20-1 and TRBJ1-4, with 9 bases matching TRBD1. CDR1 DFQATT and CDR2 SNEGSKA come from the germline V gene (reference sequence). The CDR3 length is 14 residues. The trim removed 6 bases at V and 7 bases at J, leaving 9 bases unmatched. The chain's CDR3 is CSAKEDRGGEKLFF. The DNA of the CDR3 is TGCAGTGCCAAGGAGGACAGGGGAGGTGAAAAACTGTTTTTT.

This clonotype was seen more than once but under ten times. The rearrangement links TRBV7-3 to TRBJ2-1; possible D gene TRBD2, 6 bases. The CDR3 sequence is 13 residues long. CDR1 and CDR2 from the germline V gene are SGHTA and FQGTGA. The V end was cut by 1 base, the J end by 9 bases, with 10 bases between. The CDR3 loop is CASSLNAEGEQFF. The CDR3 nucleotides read TGTGCCAGCAGCTTAAACGCGGAGGGTGAGCAGTTCTTC.

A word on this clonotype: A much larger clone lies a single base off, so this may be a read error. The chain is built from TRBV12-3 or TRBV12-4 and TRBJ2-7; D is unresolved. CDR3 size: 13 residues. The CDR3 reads CASSIQSPYEQCF. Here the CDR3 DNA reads TGTGCCAGCAGCATACAGTCGCCCTACGAGCAGTGCTTC.

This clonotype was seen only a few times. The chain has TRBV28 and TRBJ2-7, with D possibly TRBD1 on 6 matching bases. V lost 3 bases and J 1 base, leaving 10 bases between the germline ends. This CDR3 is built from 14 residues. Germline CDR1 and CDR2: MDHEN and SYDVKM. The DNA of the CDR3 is TGTGCCAGCAGTTTGCAAGGGGGTTCCTACGAGCAGTACTTC. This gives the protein CASSLQGGSYEQYF.

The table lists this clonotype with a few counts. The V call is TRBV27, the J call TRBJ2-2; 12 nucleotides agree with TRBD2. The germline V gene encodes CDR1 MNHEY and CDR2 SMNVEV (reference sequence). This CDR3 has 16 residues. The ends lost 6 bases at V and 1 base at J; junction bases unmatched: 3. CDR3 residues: CASRWTSGVNTGELFF. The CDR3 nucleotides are TGTGCCAGCAGGTGGACTAGCGGGGTGAACACCGGGGAGCTGTTTTTT.